This T cell receptor beta chain was observed in a study of blood T cells in healthy people across ages. A J-beta primer mix and a sample-barcoded 5' primer were used in a second PCR of about 7 to 12 cycles. TCRdb reanalysed the 5' RACE reads using MiXCR and keeps one entry per CDR3 protein. The data contain about 630,000 distinct CDR3 sequences, 20% to 25% of them singletons. Trimming cost V 3 bases and J 6 bases; bases outside gene matches: 6. The CDR3 consists of 16 residues. The germline gives CDR1 MDHEN, CDR2 SYDVKM. Material for sequencing was blood. This chain links TRBV28 with TRBJ2-2, with 11 bases fitting TRBD1. This clonotype was sampled from a man aged 65 to 79 in good health. As DNA, the CDR3 is TGTGCCAGCAGTTTCCAGGACAGGGGGCTCGCCGGGGAGCTGTTTTTT. It is translated as CASSFQDRGLAGELFF.